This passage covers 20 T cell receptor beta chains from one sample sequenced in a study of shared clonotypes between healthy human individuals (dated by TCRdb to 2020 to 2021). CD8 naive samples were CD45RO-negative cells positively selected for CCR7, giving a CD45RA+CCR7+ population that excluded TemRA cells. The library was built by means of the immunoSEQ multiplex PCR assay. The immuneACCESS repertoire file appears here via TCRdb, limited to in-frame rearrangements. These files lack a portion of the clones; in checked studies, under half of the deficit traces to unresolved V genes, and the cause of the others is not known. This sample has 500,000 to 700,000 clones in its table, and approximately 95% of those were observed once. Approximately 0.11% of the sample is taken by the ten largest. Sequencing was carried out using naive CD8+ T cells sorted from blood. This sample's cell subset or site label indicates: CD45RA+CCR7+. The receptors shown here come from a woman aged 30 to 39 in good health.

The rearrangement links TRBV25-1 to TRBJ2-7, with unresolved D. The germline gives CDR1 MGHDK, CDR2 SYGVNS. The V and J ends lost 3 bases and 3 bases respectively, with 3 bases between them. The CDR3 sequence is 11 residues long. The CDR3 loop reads CASSDDYEQYF. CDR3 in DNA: TGTGCCAGCAGTGATGACTACGAGCAGTACTTC.

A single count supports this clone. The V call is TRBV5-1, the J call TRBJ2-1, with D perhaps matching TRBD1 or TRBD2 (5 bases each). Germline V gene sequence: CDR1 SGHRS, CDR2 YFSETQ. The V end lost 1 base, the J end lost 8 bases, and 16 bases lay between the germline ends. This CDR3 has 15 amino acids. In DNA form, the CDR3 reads TGCGCCAGCAGCTTGCTGGGGCCCGGACTGGATGAGCAGTTCTTC. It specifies CASSLLGPGLDEQFF.

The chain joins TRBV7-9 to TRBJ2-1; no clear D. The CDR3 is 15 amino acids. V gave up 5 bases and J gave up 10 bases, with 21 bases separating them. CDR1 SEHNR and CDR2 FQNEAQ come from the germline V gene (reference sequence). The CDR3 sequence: CASSGMVKVEFEQFF. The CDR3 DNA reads TGTGCCAGCAGCGGTATGGTAAAGGTGGAGTTCGAGCAGTTCTTC.

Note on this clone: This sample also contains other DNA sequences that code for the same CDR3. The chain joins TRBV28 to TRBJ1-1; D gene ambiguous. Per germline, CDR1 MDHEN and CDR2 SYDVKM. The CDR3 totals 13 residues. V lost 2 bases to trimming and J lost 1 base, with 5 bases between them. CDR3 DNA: TGTGCCAGCAGTTTAGCTGGGAACACTGAAGCTTTCTTT. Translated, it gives CASSLAGNTEAFF.

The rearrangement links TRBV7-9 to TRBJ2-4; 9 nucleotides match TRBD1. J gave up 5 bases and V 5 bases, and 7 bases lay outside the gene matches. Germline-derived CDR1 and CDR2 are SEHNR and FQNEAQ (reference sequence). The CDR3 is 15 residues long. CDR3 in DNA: TGTGCCAGCAGCCGTCCCCGGGACAGGGAAAACATTCAGTACTTC. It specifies CASSRPRDRENIQYF.

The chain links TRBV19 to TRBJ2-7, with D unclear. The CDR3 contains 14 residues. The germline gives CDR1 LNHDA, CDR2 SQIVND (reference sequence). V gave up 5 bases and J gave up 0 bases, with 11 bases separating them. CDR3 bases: TGTGCCAGTAGTGCGTGGCAGGACTCCTACGAGCAGTACTTC. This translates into CASSAWQDSYEQYF.

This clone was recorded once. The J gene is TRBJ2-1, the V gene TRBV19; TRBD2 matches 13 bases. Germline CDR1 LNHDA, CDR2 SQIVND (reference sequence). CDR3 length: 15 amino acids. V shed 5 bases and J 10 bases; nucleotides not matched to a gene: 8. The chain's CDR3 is CASSVGTSGKEEQFF. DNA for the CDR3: TGTGCCAGTAGTGTTGGGACTAGCGGGAAGGAGGAGCAGTTCTTC.

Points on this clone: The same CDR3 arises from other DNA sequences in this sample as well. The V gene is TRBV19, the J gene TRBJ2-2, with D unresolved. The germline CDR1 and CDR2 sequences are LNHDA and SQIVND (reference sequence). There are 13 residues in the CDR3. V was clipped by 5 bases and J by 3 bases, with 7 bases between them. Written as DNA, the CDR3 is TGTGCCAGTAGTTCTACCGACACCGGGGAGCTGTTTTTT. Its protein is CASSSTDTGELFF.

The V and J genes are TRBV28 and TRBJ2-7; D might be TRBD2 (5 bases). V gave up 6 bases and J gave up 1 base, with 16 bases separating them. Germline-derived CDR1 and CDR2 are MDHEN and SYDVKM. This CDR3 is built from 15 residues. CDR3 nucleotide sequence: TGTGCCAGCAGCCCCTATTGGACTTCATCCTACGAGCAGTACTTC. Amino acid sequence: CASSPYWTSSYEQYF.

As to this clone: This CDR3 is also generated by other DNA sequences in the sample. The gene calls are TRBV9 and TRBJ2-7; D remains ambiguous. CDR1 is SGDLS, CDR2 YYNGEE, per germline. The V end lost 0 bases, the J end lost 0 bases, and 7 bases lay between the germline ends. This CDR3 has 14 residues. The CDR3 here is CASSVGLSSYEQYF. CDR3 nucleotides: TGTGCCAGCAGCGTAGGGCTGAGCTCCTACGAGCAGTACTTC.

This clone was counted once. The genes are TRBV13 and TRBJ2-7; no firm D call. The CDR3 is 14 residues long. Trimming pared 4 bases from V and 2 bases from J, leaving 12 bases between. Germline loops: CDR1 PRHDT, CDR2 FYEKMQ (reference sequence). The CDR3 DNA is TGTGCCAGCAGCTCCCGGGCTGCCCCCTACGAGCAGTACTTC. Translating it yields CASSSRAAPYEQYF.

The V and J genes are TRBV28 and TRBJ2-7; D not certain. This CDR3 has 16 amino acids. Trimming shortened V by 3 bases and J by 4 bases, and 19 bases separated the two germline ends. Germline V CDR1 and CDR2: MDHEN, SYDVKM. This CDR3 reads CASSFSQSSIRYEQYF. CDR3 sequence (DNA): TGTGCCAGCAGTTTCAGCCAGTCGTCCATAAGGTACGAGCAGTACTTC.

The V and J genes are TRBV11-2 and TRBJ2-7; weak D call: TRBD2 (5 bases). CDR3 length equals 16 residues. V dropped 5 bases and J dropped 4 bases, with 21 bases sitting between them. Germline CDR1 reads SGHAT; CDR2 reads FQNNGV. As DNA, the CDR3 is TGTGCCAGCAGCCTTCACTCCTTACGTCGGGAATACGAGCAGTACTTC. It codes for CASSLHSLRREYEQYF.

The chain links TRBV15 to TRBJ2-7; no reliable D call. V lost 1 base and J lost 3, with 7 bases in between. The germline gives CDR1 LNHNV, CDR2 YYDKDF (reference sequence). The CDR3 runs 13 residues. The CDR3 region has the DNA TGTGCCACCAGCAGAGGCAGAGTCTACGAGCAGTACTTC. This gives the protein CATSRGRVYEQYF.

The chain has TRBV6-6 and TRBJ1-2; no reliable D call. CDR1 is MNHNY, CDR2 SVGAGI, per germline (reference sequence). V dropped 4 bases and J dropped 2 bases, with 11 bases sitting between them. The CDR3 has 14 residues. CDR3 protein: CASSLVQANYGYTF. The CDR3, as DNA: TGTGCCAGCAGTTTAGTGCAGGCCAACTATGGCTACACCTTC.

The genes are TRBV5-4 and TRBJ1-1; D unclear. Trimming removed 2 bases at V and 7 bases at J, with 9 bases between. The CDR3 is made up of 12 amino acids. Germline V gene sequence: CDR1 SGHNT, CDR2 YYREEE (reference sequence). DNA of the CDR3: TGTGCCAGCAGCTTTGGAGTAGGTGAAGCTTTCTTT. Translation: CASSFGVGEAFF. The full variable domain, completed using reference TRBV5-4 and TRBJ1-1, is ETGVTQSPTHLIKTRGQQVTLRCSSQSGHNTVSWYQQALGQGPQFIFQYYREEENGRGNFPPRFSGLQFPNYSSELNVNALELDDSALYLCASSFGVGEAFFGQGTRLTVV.

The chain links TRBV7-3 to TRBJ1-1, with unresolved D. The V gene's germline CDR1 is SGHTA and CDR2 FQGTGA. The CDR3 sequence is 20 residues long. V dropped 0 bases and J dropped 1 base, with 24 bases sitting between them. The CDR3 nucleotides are TGTGCCAGCAGCTTAACGTGGGTTTTGACCGACCGAGGGAAGAACACTGAAGCTTTCTTT. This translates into CASSLTWVLTDRGKNTEAFF.

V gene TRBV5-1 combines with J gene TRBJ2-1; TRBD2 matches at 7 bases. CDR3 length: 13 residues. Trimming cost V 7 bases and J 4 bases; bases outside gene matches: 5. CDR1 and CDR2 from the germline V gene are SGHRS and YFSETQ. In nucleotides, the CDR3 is TGCGCCAGCGGTACTAGCGCTTACAATGAGCAGTTCTTC. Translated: CASGTSAYNEQFF.

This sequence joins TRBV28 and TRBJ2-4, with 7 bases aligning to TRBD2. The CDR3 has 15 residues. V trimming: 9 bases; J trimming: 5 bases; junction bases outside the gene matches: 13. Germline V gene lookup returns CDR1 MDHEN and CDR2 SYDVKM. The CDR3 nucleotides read TGTGCCAGTTTGGGACTAATGGAAGGGGAAAACATTCAGTACTTC. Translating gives CASLGLMEGENIQYF.

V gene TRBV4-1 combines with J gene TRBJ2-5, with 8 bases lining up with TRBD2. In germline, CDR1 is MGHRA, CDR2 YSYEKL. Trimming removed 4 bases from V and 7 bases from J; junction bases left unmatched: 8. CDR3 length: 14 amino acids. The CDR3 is CASSPLAGGATQYF. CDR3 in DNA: TGCGCCAGCAGCCCCTTGGCGGGAGGTGCGACCCAGTACTTC.